This T cell receptor beta chain was sequenced in a study of T cells expressing NK-cell markers (dated by TCRdb to between 2020 and 2021). Concerning the study at large: TCR beta-chain repertoires were profiled in sorted CD3+CD56+NKG2C+, CD3+CD56+NKG2C- and CD3+CD56-NKG2C+ T-cell subsets from several donors. Among the eight sequenced donors, only one was HCMV-seronegative, while the other seven were HCMV-seropositive. The study sequenced eight donors, all healthy volunteers chosen at random: three men and five women. The libraries were sequenced on Illumina HiSeq 2000/2500, MiSeq or NextSeq, producing 2 x 150 bp reads. Study-level results and caveats: Those dominant clonotypes were again the most abundant among CD3+CD56-NKG2C+ cells in a few donors, at about 25-60.1%. Whether the expanded NKG2C-expressing T cell clones were specific for HCMV antigens was left unclear. In roughly six donors, the dominant CD3+CD56+NKG2C+ clonotypes were among the top 10 CD8+ clonotypes and accounted for about 1.0-7.5% of CD8+ T cells.

The sample was run on an Illumina HiSeq 2000. 5'RACE template switching, by which a universal primer site and unique molecular identifiers were added, was used to make TCR beta cDNA libraries. Priming for cDNA synthesis came from the TCR beta constant segment, and two successive PCR amplification steps followed. From the authors' description of their analysis: Reads were demultiplexed and grouped by UMI with MIGEC, and clonotypes were assembled and quantified with MiTCR. Only TCR cDNA sequences supported by at least two reads were kept to exclude erroneous sequences. Downstream repertoire analysis used the tcR package, and clonotypes were matched across fractions by CDR3 nucleotide sequence plus V segment. VDJmatch was used to annotate antigen specificity against VDJdb, with one amino acid substitution allowed in CDR3. TCRdb reprocessed the raw reads; every CDR3 protein sequence is a single record, and DNA is not supplied. In this record, the V and J calls reflect TCRdb's handling and not the investigators' own analysis. This sample's table has entries for about 260,000 distinct CDR3 sequences. Jointly, the top ten make up around 0.4% of the sample.

Of note for this clonotype: It lacks a known antigen.

From cysteine to phenylalanine, the CDR3 is 12 amino acids long. No DNA is recorded. HCMV-specific IgG was detected in serum with a commercial ELISA kit to determine HCMV serostatus. Peripheral blood mononuclear cells were isolated from blood by Ficoll density gradient centrifugation. The sequenced sample consisted of blood T cells: a sorted CD56 or NKG2C T cell subset, CD4+ or CD8+ T cells, or bulk PBMC T cells (not recorded which). The sequence derives from a man aged 18 to 30 in good health. Donor details come from another sample of the same person, matched by shared clones. The rearranged segments are TRBV12-3 or TRBV12-4 and TRBJ2-5. The CDR3 protein: CASSFPQETQYF.